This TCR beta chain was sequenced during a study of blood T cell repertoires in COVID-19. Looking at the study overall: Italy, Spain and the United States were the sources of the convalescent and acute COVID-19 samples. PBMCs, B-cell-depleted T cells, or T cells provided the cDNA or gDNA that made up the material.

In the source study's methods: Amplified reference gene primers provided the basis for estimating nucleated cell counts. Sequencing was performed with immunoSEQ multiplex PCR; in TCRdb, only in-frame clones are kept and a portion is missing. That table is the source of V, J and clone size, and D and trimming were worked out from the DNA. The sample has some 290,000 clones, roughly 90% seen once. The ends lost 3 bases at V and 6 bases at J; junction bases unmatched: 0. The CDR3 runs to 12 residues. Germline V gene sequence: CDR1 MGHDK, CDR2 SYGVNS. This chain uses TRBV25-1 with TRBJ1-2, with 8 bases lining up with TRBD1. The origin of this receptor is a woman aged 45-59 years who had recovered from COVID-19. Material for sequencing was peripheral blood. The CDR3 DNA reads TGTGCCAGCAGTGACAGGGGGCATGGCTACACCTTC. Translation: CASSDRGHGYTF.